The 14 T cell receptor beta chains listed next were all sequenced from one sample in a study of shared clonotypes between healthy human individuals. Sequenced by immunoSEQ multiplex PCR; TCRdb stores in-frame clones only, minus some. The repertoire holds approximately 510,000 clones, 75% to 85% seen once, with 10% to 15% in the top ten. Sequencing was performed on PBMCs. The source is a woman aged 35 to 49 in good health. Some clones in this sample may be carry-over from other donors' samples.

This chain links TRBV25-1 with TRBJ2-1; no definite D call. CDR1 and CDR2 (germline): MGHDK, SYGVNS. V lost 8 bases to trimming and J lost 6 bases, with 26 bases between them. The CDR3 extends over 17 amino acids. The CDR3, as DNA: TGTGCCAGCCCCCTTCGGCATCTGCTAGTTTTCGTCAATGAGCAGTTCTTC. Its protein product is CASPLRHLLVFVNEQFF.

This clone was recorded once. The chain uses TRBV28 and TRBJ1-4; the D gene is possibly TRBD1 (6 bases). There are 13 residues in the CDR3. Trimming removed 10 bases from V and 7 bases from J, with 16 bases in between. Germline V lookup: CDR1 MDHEN, CDR2 SYDVKM. The CDR3 is CATGGGGGEKLFF. Written as DNA, the CDR3 is TGTGCCACAGGCGGGGGCGGTGGTGAAAAACTGTTTTTT. Looking up the rest from reference TRBV28 and TRBJ1-4 gives the full variable domain: DVKVTQSSRYLVKRTGEKVFLECVQDMDHENMFWYRQDPGLGLRLIYFSYDVKMKEKGDIPEGYSVSREKKERFSLILESASTNQTSMYLCATGGGGGEKLFFGSGTQLSVL.

The chain couples TRBV9 to TRBJ2-3; TRBD1 aligns across 12 bases. Germline CDR1 and CDR2: SGDLS and YYNGEE. Trimming at V came to 4 bases and at J to 2 bases, leaving 11 bases not matched to a gene. This CDR3 comprises 18 residues. The CDR3 DNA reads as TGTGCCAGCAGCTCCGCCCCCGGGACAGGGGGCAACACAGATACGCAGTATTTT. It codes for CASSSAPGTGGNTDTQYF.

The V call is TRBV4-2, the J call TRBJ2-1; the match to TRBD2 covers 10 bases. V lost 0 bases to trimming and J lost 4 bases; unmatched junction nucleotides: 6. Germline V lookup: CDR1 LGHNA, CDR2 YNFKEQ. The CDR3 runs to 17 residues. DNA of the CDR3: TGTGCCAGCAGCCAAGATTCCGTGACTAGCGGGTACAATGAGCAGTTCTTC. It translates to CASSQDSVTSGYNEQFF.

This clone has more than one count but fewer than ten. The chain links TRBV10-3 to TRBJ2-5; a weak D match, TRBD1 (6 bases). CDR1 and CDR2 (germline): ENHRY, SYGVKD. The CDR3 consists of 13 residues. The germline V and J ends were trimmed by 5 bases and 5 bases, with 12 bases remaining between them. CDR3 nucleotide sequence: TGTGCCATCAGTTCCCCAGGGGCGGAGACCCAGTACTTC. Protein product: CAISSPGAETQYF.

Written as DNA, the CDR3 is TGCAGCGTTTTCCTTGGCAGGCCCCCTTCGGATACGCAGTATTTT. Amino acid sequence: CSVFLGRPPSDTQYF. The chain is built from TRBV29-1 and TRBJ2-3, with D unclear. V shed 5 bases and J shed 6 bases, with 21 bases lying between them. CDR3 length equals 15 residues. Germline V gene lookup returns CDR1 SQVTM and CDR2 ANQGSEA.

The V call is TRBV10-3, the J call TRBJ2-6; maybe TRBD1 (5 bases). The CDR3 spans 14 residues. Per the germline V gene, CDR1 is ENHRY and CDR2 is SYGVKD. Trimming cost V 8 bases and J 0 bases, with 8 bases left between them. CDR3 in DNA: TGTGCCATCCAGGGTTCCTCTGGGGCCAACGTCCTGACTTTC. It encodes CAIQGSSGANVLTF.

The sample holds one count of this clone. The V gene is TRBV5-1, the J gene TRBJ2-2; 7 bases match TRBD2. The CDR3 loop spans 16 amino acids. Germline CDR1 reads SGHRS; CDR2 reads YFSETQ. Germline trimming cut 3 bases from V and 4 bases from J; bases unmatched to any gene: 9. The CDR3 DNA reads as TGCGCCAGCAGCTCAATCGGGGGGTGGAGCACCGGGGAGCTGTTTTTT. It translates to CASSSIGGWSTGELFF.

This chain links TRBV9 with TRBJ2-1; 9 nucleotides line up with TRBD1. The V segment lost 0 bases and the J segment 8 bases; nucleotides outside the gene matches: 9. CDR1 and CDR2 from the germline V gene are SGDLS and YYNGEE. The CDR3 sequence is 16 residues long. The CDR3 bases are TGTGCCAGCAGCGTAGATTCGGGACAGGGTTATGATGAGCAGTTCTTC. It yields the protein CASSVDSGQGYDEQFF.

As concerns this clone: A junction boundary mismatches the germline segment, possibly from a read error. V usage is TRBV27 and J usage is TRBJ1-4, with D tentatively TRBD1 (5 bases). Germline V lookup: CDR1 MNHEY, CDR2 SMNVEV (reference sequence). The CDR3 runs 17 residues. CDR3 loop: CASSPIRESTTNEKLFF. CDR3 bases: TGTGCCAGCAGTCCCATCAGGGAAAGTACAACAAATGAAAAACTGTTTTTT.

CDR3 sequence: CASRPTGVGYTF. The DNA of the CDR3 is TGTGCCAGCAGGCCAACAGGGGTTGGCTACACCTTC. The J gene is TRBJ1-2, the V gene TRBV28; 7 positions match TRBD1. Germline CDR1 reads MDHEN; CDR2 reads SYDVKM. The CDR3 consists of 12 residues. V lost 6 bases to trimming and J lost 7 bases; unmatched junction nucleotides: 5.

On this clone: This sample includes further DNA sequences coding for the same CDR3. V and J are TRBV6-6 and TRBJ1-3; D is possibly TRBD1 (5 bases). The CDR3 contains 14 residues. Germline V gene sequence: CDR1 MNHNY, CDR2 SVGAGI (reference sequence). Trimming took off 2 bases at V and 2 bases at J, with 7 bases between the two ends. CDR3 DNA sequence: TGTGCCAGCAGTTACGGGGGTGCTGGAAACACCATATATTTT. Amino acid sequence: CASSYGGAGNTIYF.

This clone was picked up a small number of times. The CDR3 here is CASSLTAGGPYEQYF. The CDR3 DNA is TGCGCCAGCAGCTTGACAGCGGGAGGACCCTACGAGCAGTACTTC. This chain uses TRBV5-1 with TRBJ2-7, with TRBD2 matching 9 bases. CDR1 and CDR2 (germline): SGHRS, YFSETQ. The CDR3 runs to 15 residues. J lost 2 bases, V lost 1 base, and 4 bases had no gene match.

The V gene is TRBV15, the J gene TRBJ2-1; D is possibly TRBD2 (6 bases). CDR3 length: 13 residues. The ends were cut back, 3 bases at V and 6 bases at J, with 9 bases in the middle. CDR1 LNHNV and CDR2 YYDKDF come from the germline V gene (reference sequence). The CDR3 sequence is CATSRGLSNEQFF. The CDR3 DNA reads as TGTGCCACCAGCAGGGGACTCTCCAATGAGCAGTTCTTC.